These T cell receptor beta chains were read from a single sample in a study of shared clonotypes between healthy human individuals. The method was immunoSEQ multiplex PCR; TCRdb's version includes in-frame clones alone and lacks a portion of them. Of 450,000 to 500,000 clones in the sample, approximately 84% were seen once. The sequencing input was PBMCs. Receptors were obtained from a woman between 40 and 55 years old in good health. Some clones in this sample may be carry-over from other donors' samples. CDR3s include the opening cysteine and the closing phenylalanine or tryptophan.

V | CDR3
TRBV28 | CASSPMFGESTDTQYF
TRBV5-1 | CASSLNQGARTEAFF
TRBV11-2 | CASSPRGAGGDTQYF
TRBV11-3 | CASSLGGKHYEQYF
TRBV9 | CASSVGPTGNQPQHF
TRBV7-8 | CASSYGGRNQPQHF
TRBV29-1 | CSVEQGFATDTQYF
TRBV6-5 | CASSYMGGTEAFF
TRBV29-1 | CSSRLGHEQFF
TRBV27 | CASSSWTSGSPETQYF
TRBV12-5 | CASGLVLGQGRGRGYGYTF
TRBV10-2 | CASTPPGAETQYF
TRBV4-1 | CASSPYYRVTTNEKLFF
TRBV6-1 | CASNRGTEAFF
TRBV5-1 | CASSLGGTDTGELFF
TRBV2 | CASRPPGQTYEQYF
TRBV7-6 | CASSKGGLAGVGETQYF
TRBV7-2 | CASSPDIIKAEQYF
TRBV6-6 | CASSRSPSGNTIYF
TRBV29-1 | CSVDAGGGEQYF
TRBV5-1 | CASSPDRARVNTGELFF
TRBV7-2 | CASSPPGAATYEQYF
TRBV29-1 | CSVEAPIRNTQYF
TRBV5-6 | CASSFSGGGLNTEAFF
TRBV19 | CASSPQPDSPNGYTF
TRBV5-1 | CASSLVSGSDEQFF
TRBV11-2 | CASSLAVAFGYTF
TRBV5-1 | CASSLESFLDQPQHF
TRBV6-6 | CASSYWGQSTSYEQYF
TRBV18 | CASSPVGGPTEAFF
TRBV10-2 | CASSEFKGTSGNNEQFF
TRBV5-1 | CASSGGIAGETQYF
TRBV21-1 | CASSKVQGDQETQYF
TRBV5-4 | CASSEGQGPFEQYF
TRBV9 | CASSPRAVAGAMNTEAFF
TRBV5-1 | CASSFPSGTENTEAFF
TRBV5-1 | CASSQTLATDTQYF
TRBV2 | CASSPRHEQYF
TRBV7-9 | CASSPRGGSSYNEQFF
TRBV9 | CASSVGGSTEAFF
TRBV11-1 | CASSLWGFGGNTGELFF